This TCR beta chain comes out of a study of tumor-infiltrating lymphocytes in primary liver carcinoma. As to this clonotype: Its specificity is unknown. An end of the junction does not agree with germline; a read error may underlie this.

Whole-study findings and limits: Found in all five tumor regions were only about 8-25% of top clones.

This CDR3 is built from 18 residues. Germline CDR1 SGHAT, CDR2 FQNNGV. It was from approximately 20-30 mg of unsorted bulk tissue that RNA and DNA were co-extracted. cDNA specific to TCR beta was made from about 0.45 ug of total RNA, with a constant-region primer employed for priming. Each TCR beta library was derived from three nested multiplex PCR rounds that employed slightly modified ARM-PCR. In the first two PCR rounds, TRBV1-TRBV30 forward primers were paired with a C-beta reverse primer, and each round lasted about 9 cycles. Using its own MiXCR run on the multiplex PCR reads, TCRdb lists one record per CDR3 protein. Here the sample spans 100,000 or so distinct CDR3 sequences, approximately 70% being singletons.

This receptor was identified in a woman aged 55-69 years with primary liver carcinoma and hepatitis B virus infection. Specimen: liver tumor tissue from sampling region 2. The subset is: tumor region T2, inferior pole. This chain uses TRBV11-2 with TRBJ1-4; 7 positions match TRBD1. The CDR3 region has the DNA TGTGCCAGGAGCTCGACAGGGACCGATCGAGCAACTAATGAAAAACTGTTTTTT. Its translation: CARSSTGTDRATNEKLFF.